This entry concerns a single T cell receptor (beta chain). This specimen comes from a study of T cell changes during pregnancy in multiple sclerosis. The assay was immunoSEQ multiplex PCR, and TCRdb's table has in-frame clones only and misses some. Found here are 95,000 to 100,000 clones, approximately 91% of them singletons; the top ten hold about 2.9%. The CDR3 contains 15 residues. V was pared by 3 bases and J by 6 bases, with 5 bases of the junction left unmatched. Looked up from germline, CDR1 is SGHVS and CDR2 is FQNEAQ. This sample comprised peripheral blood, obtained in the second trimester of pregnancy. The gene calls are TRBV7-8 and TRBJ2-1; TRBD2 matches 10 bases. The sequence came from a female donor with multiple sclerosis, enrolled in a pregnancy study. The CDR3 DNA sequence: TGTGCCAGCAGCTTTTTTACTAGCGGGGCCAATGAGCAGTTCTTC. Residues: CASSFFTSGANEQFF.